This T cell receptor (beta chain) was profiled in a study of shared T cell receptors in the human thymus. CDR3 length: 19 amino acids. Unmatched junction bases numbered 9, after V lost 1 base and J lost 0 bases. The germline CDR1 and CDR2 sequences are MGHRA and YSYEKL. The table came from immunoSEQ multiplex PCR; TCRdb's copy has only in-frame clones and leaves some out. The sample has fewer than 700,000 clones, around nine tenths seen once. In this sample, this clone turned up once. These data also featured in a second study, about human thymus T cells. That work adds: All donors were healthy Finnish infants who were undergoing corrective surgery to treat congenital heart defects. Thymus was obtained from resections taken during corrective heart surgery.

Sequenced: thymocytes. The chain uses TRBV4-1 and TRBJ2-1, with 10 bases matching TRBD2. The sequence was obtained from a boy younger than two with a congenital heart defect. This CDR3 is CASSQVGLAGVSSYNEQFF. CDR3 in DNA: TGCGCCAGCAGCCAAGTAGGGCTAGCGGGAGTGAGCTCCTACAATGAGCAGTTCTTC.